This T cell receptor beta chain was identified in a study of cytomegalovirus exposure and HLA in healthy donors (dated by TCRdb to the late 2010s). Regarding the complete study: In an earlier analysis of approximately 500 of the donors, about 260 Gb of sequence data and 100 million or so unique TCR beta sequences from 180 million or so T cells were reported. The genetic ancestry cluster associated with self-reported Caucasian donors included roughly four fifths of the 398 genotyped donors. A later analysis re-analyzed previously published TCR beta repertoires from 666 donors and added high-resolution HLA genotyping to study TCR occurrence patterns. Both class I and class II loci were covered by HLA typing, at four-digit resolution. To predict cytomegalovirus infection status, the study brought together high-throughput TCR immunosequencing, statistical association of individual TCRs with disease status, and machine learning. Genome-wide SNP genotypes for about 60% of the 666 donors were used in a later genetic analysis, which treated that subset as a discovery cohort. An early release that covered about 600 HLA-typed donors contained about 300 gigabases of sequencing data and approximately 85 million unique TCR sequences. On average, roughly 200,000 unique TCR beta nucleotide sequences were sequenced per donor among some 430 genotyped donors of the cohort, with roughly 18% of those sequences being non-productive. Donor age, sex, ethnicity and CMV serostatus were compiled together with the repertoire data. The later analysis used no new phenotypic data to find candidate immune exposures, relying instead on TCR beta sequences and their occurrence across donors. An earlier analysis of 500 to 650 of the donors applied high-throughput TCR beta sequencing to assess whether each TCR beta V gene segment acted as functional or pseudogenic. Typing coverage varied by locus: roughly 620-640 donors for A, B, C, DRB1 and DQB1; 500 to 550 for DQA1; about 570 for DPA1; about 450 for DPB1. Every repertoire in the discovery cohort had been generated on one and the same sequencing platform. Because of strong linkage in the cohort, five DR-DQ haplotypes were treated as single units for association and clustering. The study profiled the T cell repertoires of more than 500 subjects by immunosequencing and related them to cytomegalovirus serostatus. The study aimed to test whether cataloging public T cell receptors could reveal signatures of past pathogen exposure. Besides the first cohort of roughly 700 subjects, a separate validation cohort made up of 95 to 150 different subjects was used. Overall results and qualifications from the work: A cluster of highly shared sequence variants was judged likely to represent a technical artifact of the sequencing pipeline. Compared with the roughly 670-donor mean, donors in an Asian-associated ancestry cluster had fewer N-insertions in productive TCRs, according to a later genetic analysis. Sequencing depth was assumed to be roughly uniform across donors in the presence/absence analyses, though that assumption may not hold. A further reported finding was that TCR beta sequences accurately predicted the HLA-A and HLA-B alleles for most subjects in the first cohort. Because some donors lacked HLA typing at each locus, the association tests relied only on the typed subset. A later analysis found that HLA-associated TCR beta chains were more clonally expanded and had lower generation probabilities than equally common non-associated chains. In a later analysis, TCR association rates were found to vary across HLA loci, with the most associated TCRs seen for DRB1 alleles and the fewest for HLA-C alleles. While some public TCRs were present in many individuals, most TCR sequences turned up only very rarely across donors. Only TCR beta chains were sequenced in this cohort, and the absence of alpha or paired-chain data limited detectable features. The authors suggested that the approach could potentially be extended to other disease states and immunological phenotypes. When HLA alleles, especially DR and DQ, strongly co-occurred, TCR associations were difficult to assign to individual alleles. Linkage disequilibrium might explain the correlated functional status among segregating V segments, but an unknown experimental factor could not be ruled out. The classifier was reported to diagnose cytomegalovirus status with high specificity and sensitivity in both the original and validation cohorts. CMV serostatus was the only immune exposure information available for the cohort. Three of the identified cytomegalovirus-associated TCR beta chains were confirmed in vitro to be specific for cytomegalovirus antigens. Broadly in line with IMGT annotations, most TCR beta V segments showed up in productive rearrangements about 87% or about 30% of the time in an earlier analysis of approximately 600 of the donors. In a later analysis, several top co-occurrence clusters were reported to appear linked to parvovirus B19, influenza, CMV and Epstein-Barr virus. V-gene and J-gene trimming of TCR beta chains was associated with a missense DCLRE1C variant in a later genetic analysis, and the association was replicated in an independent cohort. Because counts were too low, fewer than 20 rarely observed V segments, including chromosome 9 orphons, were excluded from the earlier analysis of about 500 of the donors. At a false discovery rate of 0.05, a later analysis linked about 16,000 TCR beta sequences to specific HLA alleles. A later analysis found that most CMV-associated TCR beta chains appeared HLA-restricted, with HLA associations seemingly driven largely by CMV exposure. A total of about 180 TCR beta chains were listed by the study as associated with cytomegalovirus. The 87-base-pair reads could not distinguish some IMGT-functional V segments, including TRBV6-2 and TRBV6-3, so those segments were excluded.

Libraries were prepared through the immunoSEQ multiplex PCR assay. The multiplex PCR relied on a mix of 60 forward primers for TCR Vbeta segments and 13 reverse primers for TCR Jbeta segments. Amplification of the CDR3 region of rearranged TCR beta genes was performed with a multiplex PCR assay on genomic DNA. The amplified TCR beta libraries were sequenced on the Illumina HiSeq System as 87-base-pair reads. Under the source paper's analysis protocol: A later analysis counted about 80 million unique TCR beta chains across the 690 or so repertoires, and some 11 million of these chains were shared by at least two donors. Raw reads were error-corrected and collapsed into unique sequences by a nearest-neighbor algorithm in which closely related sequences were merged to remove PCR and sequencing errors. To assign V, D and J gene segments, CDR3 sequences were aligned to IMGT reference sequences. Each retained sequence needed at least a six-nucleotide match to both a V gene segment and a J gene segment. Rearrangements were called productive when the CDR3 lacked stop codons and stayed in frame with V and J; all others were non-productive. Following IMGT convention, CDR3 was defined as the stretch from the second conserved V-encoded cysteine to the conserved J-encoded phenylalanine. Sequences without an unambiguous match to a single V gene segment were excluded from the earlier analysis of 500 to 700 of the donors. In an earlier analysis of some 590 of the donors, a V segment was called functional when productive rearrangements were above 56.7%, and segregating when the standard deviation between donors exceeded 5%. A statistical classification framework was developed to diagnose cytomegalovirus status using the catalog of TCR beta chain sequences. In a later analysis, V and J genes were assigned by comparing TCR nucleotide sequences against IMGT/GENE-DB human TR gene sequences. The TCRdist pipeline was used in a later analysis to assign CDR3 sequences and most-parsimonious VDJ recombination scenarios. A later analysis defined each TCR beta chain by its CDR3 amino acid sequence plus V-gene family, and excluded reads lacking a unique V-gene family. In a later analysis, 500 to 700 highly shared, low-generation-probability nucleotide sequences were removed to address suspected cross-contamination and a sequencing artifact. In a later analysis, a clonal expansion index was calculated for each public chain from normalized within-repertoire ranks of inferred template counts. In a later analysis, generation probabilities were computed using a VDJ recombination model fitted to out-of-frame rearrangements, and the results were checked against IGoR. A later analysis scored TCR-TCR, TCR-HLA and TCR-CMV co-occurrence with hypergeometric tests, applying a repertoire-size bias correction to TCR pairs. A later analysis estimated false discovery rates by permuting HLA or CMV assignments 20 times. A later analysis grouped co-occurring TCRs with DBSCAN, adding TCRdist sequence similarity when clustering within HLA-allele-positive subsets. Repertoires with fewer than 30,000 or more than 120,000 public chains, plus five repertoires with anomalous nucleotide sharing, were excluded from co-occurrence clustering. The immuneACCESS repertoire file appears here via TCRdb, limited to in-frame rearrangements. These files lack a portion of the clones; in checked studies, under half of the deficit traces to unresolved V genes, and the cause of the others is not known. Clonal size and the V and J genes are those of that table, whereas D and trimming came from the DNA. This sample has 200,000 to 250,000 clones in its table, and 77% of those were observed once. The ten biggest clones cover around 2.9% of the sample.

The cohort comprised fewer than 700 healthy bone marrow donors. At the time of sampling, all cohort members were nominally healthy, though unrecorded immune exposures were likely present. The donor tested CMV seropositive and was one of the 289 seropositive cohort members. A peripheral blood sample was collected from each donor, and TCR beta sequencing was performed on peripheral blood mononuclear cells. Genomic DNA was extracted from the blood cell samples with the Qiagen DNeasy Blood Extraction Kit. From the germline V gene, CDR1 is SGHTA and CDR2 is FQGNSA. The CDR3, cysteine through phenylalanine, is 16 amino acids long. Only the CDR3 DNA stays, 48 bases, in frame from base 1. The V end gives up 4 bases and the J end 9 bases, leaving 10 bases in the junction not matched to a gene. In regard to this clone: Its antigen has not been determined. The input lacks base qualities; no much larger clone sits a single base away.

The chain is assembled from TRBV7-2 and TRBJ2-1, with 12 bases in between that match TRBD2. The TCR comes from a woman aged 55-69 years in good health and CMV-seropositive. Input material: PBMCs. The DNA reads TGTGCCAGCAGCTCCTCTCTAGCGGGGGGGCCGGGTGAGCAGTTCTTC. Translation gives CASSSSLAGGPGEQFF.